Each of the 3 T cell receptor beta chains below was sequenced from the same sample in a study of identical twins. TCRdb re-derived calls from the 5' RACE reads in MiXCR, one entry per CDR3 protein. There are hundreds of thousands of distinct CDR3 sequences in the sample; roughly 6% occur only once, and under 2% lies in the top ten. Material for sequencing was naive T cells sorted from blood. Every receptor here comes from a man younger than 30 in good health.

The chain recombines TRBV6-5 with TRBJ2-5, with 8 bases fitting TRBD2. The V gene end was trimmed by 4 bases and the J gene end by 0 bases; junction bases not matched to a gene: 4. This CDR3 has 15 amino acids. Germline V lookup: CDR1 MNHEY, CDR2 SVGAGI. CDR3 in amino acids: CASSSLAGNQETQYF. As DNA, the CDR3 is TGTGCCAGCAGTTCCCTAGCGGGCAACCAAGAGACCCAGTACTTC.

DNA for the CDR3: TGTGCCAGCTCACGGGACAGCCTTATAGCCAAAAACATTCAGTACTTC. Translation gives CASSRDSLIAKNIQYF. The chain has TRBV27 and TRBJ2-4, with 7 bases that match TRBD1. CDR1 is MNHEY, CDR2 SMNVEV, per germline (reference sequence). This CDR3 contains 16 residues. Trimming at V came to 8 bases and at J to 0 bases, leaving 10 bases not matched to a gene.

Many counts were recorded for this clonotype. The J gene is TRBJ1-2, the V gene TRBV12-3 or TRBV12-4; 9 bases are shared with TRBD1. The CDR3 covers 13 residues. V was pared by 6 bases and J by 7 bases, with 6 bases of the junction left unmatched. CDR3 loop: CASRGQGFGGYTF. CDR3 in DNA: TGTGCCAGCAGGGGACAGGGATTCGGTGGCTACACCTTC.